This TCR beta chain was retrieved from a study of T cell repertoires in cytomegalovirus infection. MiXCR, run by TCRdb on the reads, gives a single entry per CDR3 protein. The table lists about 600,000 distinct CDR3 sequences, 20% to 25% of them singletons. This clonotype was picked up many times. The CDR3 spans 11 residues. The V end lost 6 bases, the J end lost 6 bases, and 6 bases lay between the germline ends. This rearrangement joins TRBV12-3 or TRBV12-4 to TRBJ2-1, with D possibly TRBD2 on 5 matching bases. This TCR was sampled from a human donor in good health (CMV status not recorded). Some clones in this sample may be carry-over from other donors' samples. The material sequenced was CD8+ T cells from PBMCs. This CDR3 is CASSEGNEQFF. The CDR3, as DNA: TGTGCCAGCAGCGAGGGCAATGAGCAGTTCTTC.